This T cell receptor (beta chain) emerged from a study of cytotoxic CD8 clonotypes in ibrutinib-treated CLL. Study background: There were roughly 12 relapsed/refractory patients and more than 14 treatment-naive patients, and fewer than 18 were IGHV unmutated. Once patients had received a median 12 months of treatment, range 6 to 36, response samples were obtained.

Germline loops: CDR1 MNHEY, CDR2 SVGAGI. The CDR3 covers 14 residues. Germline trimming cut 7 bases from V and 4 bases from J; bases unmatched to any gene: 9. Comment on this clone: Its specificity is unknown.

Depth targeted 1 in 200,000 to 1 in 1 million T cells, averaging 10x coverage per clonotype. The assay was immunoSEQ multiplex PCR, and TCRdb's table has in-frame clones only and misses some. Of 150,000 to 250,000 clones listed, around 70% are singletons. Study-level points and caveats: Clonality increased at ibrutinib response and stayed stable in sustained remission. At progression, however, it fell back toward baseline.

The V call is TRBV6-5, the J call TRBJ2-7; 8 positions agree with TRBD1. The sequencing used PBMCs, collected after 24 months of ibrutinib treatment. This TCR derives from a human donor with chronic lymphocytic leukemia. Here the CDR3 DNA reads TGTGCCAGCAACGCTACGGACAGGGAATACGAGCAGTACTTC. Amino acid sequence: CASNATDREYEQYF.